Listed here are 14 T cell receptor beta chains from one sample, sequenced in a study of T cell responses to AZD1222 COVID-19 vaccine. TCRdb keeps only in-frame clones here, not all; method: immunoSEQ multiplex PCR. The sample has over 150,000 clones; about 90% are singletons. The input for sequencing was peripheral blood, taken 28 days after the second AZD1222 dose. The receptors come from an adult who received the AZD1222 COVID-19 vaccine.

This chain uses TRBV15 with TRBJ1-2; no clear D gene. The CDR3 extends over 15 amino acids. Deletions cut 0 bases from V and 0 bases from J, with 8 bases between. The germline CDR1 and CDR2 sequences are LNHNV and YYDKDF (reference sequence). The CDR3 here is CATSRDRGANYGYTF. The CDR3 DNA reads as TGTGCCACCAGCAGAGATCGGGGAGCTAACTATGGCTACACCTTC.

The CDR3 nucleotides are TGTGCCAGTAGTCTCCGGGGGCTTCCTCTCTCTGGGGCCAACGTCCTGACTTTC. Its protein product is CASSLRGLPLSGANVLTF. The chain carries TRBV19 and TRBJ2-6, with D perhaps given as TRBD1 or TRBD2 (6 bases each). The germline gives CDR1 LNHDA, CDR2 SQIVND (reference sequence). Trimming removed 5 bases at V and 0 bases at J, with 17 bases between. This CDR3 spans 18 amino acids.

The V gene is TRBV10-3, the J gene TRBJ2-1; 7 bases are a match to TRBD1. The CDR3 runs 13 residues. CDR1 and CDR2 (germline): ENHRY, SYGVKD. The V and J ends lost 6 bases and 8 bases, in that order; junction bases with no gene match: 7. CDR3 nucleotide sequence: TGTGCCATCAGAGACCCGGACAGGTATGAGCAGTTCTTC. This translates into CAIRDPDRYEQFF.

The chain couples TRBV6-5 to TRBJ1-5; 7 positions match TRBD1. Unmatched junction bases numbered 5, after V lost 1 base and J lost 8 bases. Germline V gene sequence: CDR1 MNHEY, CDR2 SVGAGI. This CDR3 is built from 14 residues. The DNA for the CDR3 is TGTGCCAGCAGTTACTGGGCAGGGGGAAAGCCCCAGCATTTT. It yields the protein CASSYWAGGKPQHF.

The chain combines TRBV7-3 with TRBJ2-1; D is unresolved. The CDR3 sequence is 12 residues long. Germline loops: CDR1 SGHTA, CDR2 FQGTGA. The V end lost 2 bases, the J end lost 10 bases, and 9 bases lay between the germline ends. The CDR3 reads CASSLARGEQFF. In nucleotides, the CDR3 is TGTGCCAGCAGCTTAGCCCGTGGGGAGCAGTTCTTC.

This chain connects TRBV5-8 to TRBJ1-6; 8 bases agree with TRBD1. This CDR3 spans 14 amino acids. V shed 1 base, J shed 10 bases, and the junction held 4 bases outside the gene matches. Germline V gives CDR1 SGHTS, CDR2 YDEGEE. CDR3: CASSLQGARSPLHF. CDR3 nucleotide sequence: TGTGCCAGCAGCTTGCAGGGGGCACGGTCACCCCTCCACTTT.

There are a few counts of this clone. The chain carries TRBV7-9 and TRBJ1-2; D gene uncertain. V dropped 5 bases and J dropped 6 bases, with 19 bases sitting between them. CDR1 and CDR2 (germline): SEHNR, FQNEAQ (reference sequence). CDR3 length: 15 amino acids. The CDR3: CASSLSDTSSHGYTF. CDR3 DNA sequence: TGTGCCAGCAGCCTAAGTGACACCTCCTCGCATGGCTACACCTTC.

This clone is a singleton in its sample. The rearrangement uses TRBV6-4 and TRBJ2-1; no firm D call. Trimming took off 3 bases at V and 4 bases at J, with 16 bases between the two ends. In germline, CDR1 is MRHNA, CDR2 SNTAGT. This CDR3 has 16 amino acids. In DNA form, the CDR3 reads TGTGCCAGCAGTGAGGCCGGGCCAGTGGGGTACAATGAGCAGTTCTTC. Its translation: CASSEAGPVGYNEQFF.

The gene calls are TRBV18 and TRBJ1-4; D is perhaps TRBD1 (5 bases). Germline assignment: CDR1 KGHSH and CDR2 LQKENI. This CDR3 has 15 residues. Between the trimmed V and J ends, which lost 3 bases and 3 bases, there was a span of 11 bases. The CDR3 region is CASSPQGSPNEKLFF. CDR3 DNA sequence: TGTGCCAGCTCACCGCAGGGAAGTCCTAATGAAAAACTGTTTTTT.

The chain joins TRBV5-8 to TRBJ1-4; D remains unclear. V was trimmed by 4 bases and J by 8 bases, leaving 21 bases between them. Germline V CDR1 and CDR2: SGHTS, YDEGEE. The CDR3 runs to 16 residues. CDR3 sequence (DNA): TGTGCCAGCAGCCGAGGCTGGGCCGGGCCGAGGGAAAAACTGTTTTTT. It yields the protein CASSRGWAGPREKLFF.

The genes are TRBV11-2 and TRBJ1-2; weak D call: TRBD1 (5 bases). V was trimmed by 5 bases and J by 5 bases, leaving 15 bases between them. From germline, CDR1 is SGHAT and CDR2 FQNNGV. The CDR3 totals 14 residues. CDR3 sequence: CASSLTQGAYGYTF. The CDR3 region has the DNA TGTGCCAGCAGCCTGACCCAAGGGGCTTATGGCTACACCTTC.

The V call is TRBV11-2, the J call TRBJ2-3; the match to TRBD2 covers 9 bases. The CDR3 contains 16 residues. Germline CDR1 is SGHAT and CDR2 is FQNNGV. V shed 1 base, J shed 2 bases, and the junction held 4 bases outside the gene matches. CDR3 nucleotides: TGTGCCAGCAGCTTAGGGACTAGCGTCTACACAGATACGCAGTATTTT. It codes for CASSLGTSVYTDTQYF.

This rearrangement joins TRBV7-2 to TRBJ2-2; 9 positions agree with TRBD2. The junction had 9 bases not matched to a gene; V was cut back by 5 bases and J by 5 bases. This CDR3 comprises 16 residues. From germline, CDR1 is SGHTA and CDR2 FQGNSA. CDR3 sequence reads: CASSPRTSVTTGELFF. CDR3 nucleotides: TGTGCCAGCAGCCCCCGGACTAGCGTAACGACCGGGGAGCTGTTTTTT.

This chain links TRBV3-1 (or the pseudogene TRBV3-2) with TRBJ2-3; D perhaps matches TRBD2 (5 bases). In germline, CDR1 is LGHDT, CDR2 YNNKEL (reference sequence). CDR3 size: 17 residues. Trimming removed 0 bases at V and 2 bases at J, with 15 bases between. CDR3 residues: CASSQDLLARVTDTQYF. The CDR3 coding sequence is TGTGCCAGCAGCCAAGATCTCCTAGCTCGGGTCACAGATACGCAGTATTTT.